Following are 23 T cell receptor beta chains from one sample sequenced in a study of regulatory T cells in long-lasting Graves disease. Described time point: persistent/refractory GD, antithyroid drugs over 5 years with positive TRAb. PBMCs provided the RNA from which the TCR library was made. Arm-PCR of CDR3 regions and iRepertoire HTBI primers were used to build TCR beta libraries. From the multiplex PCR reads, TCRdb called clonotypes with MiXCR, one entry per CDR3 protein. The sample shows around 340,000 distinct CDR3 sequences, 15% to 20% of them seen only once. Sequencing was performed on peripheral blood mononuclear cells (PBMCs), taken when the disease was refractory, from a patient treated with antithyroid drugs. These receptors all stem from a female donor with Graves disease.

The chain employs TRBV5-8 and TRBJ1-1; D remains ambiguous. Between the trimmed V and J ends, which lost 0 bases and 0 bases, there was a span of 9 bases. Germline V gene data show CDR1 as SGHTS and CDR2 as YDEGEE. This CDR3 contains 15 residues. The CDR3 DNA reads as TGTGCCAGCAGCTTGGATTACACCTTGAACACTGAAGCTTTCTTT. This translates into CASSLDYTLNTEAFF.

This clonotype was observed a few times. This sequence joins TRBV19 and TRBJ2-7; the match to TRBD1 covers 11 bases. Germline assignment: CDR1 LNHDA and CDR2 SQIVND (reference sequence). The CDR3 is 14 amino acids. With 5 bases clipped from V and 7 bases from J, the junction kept 7 bases outside the gene matches. The CDR3 spells CASSVGQGAGEQYF. The CDR3, as DNA: TGTGCCAGTAGTGTCGGACAGGGGGCGGGGGAGCAGTACTTC. Variable domain in full (rest from reference TRBV19 and TRBJ2-7): DGGITQSPKYLFRKEGQNVTLSCEQNLNHDAMYWYRQDPGQGLRLIYYSQIVNDFQKGDIAEGYSVSREKKESFPLTVTSAQKNPTAFYLCASSVGQGAGEQYFGPGTRLTVT.

The chain employs TRBV27 and TRBJ1-6; TRBD1 is a possible D gene (6 bases). V shed 4 bases and J shed 7 bases, with 17 bases lying between them. The V gene's germline CDR1 is MNHEY and CDR2 SMNVEV (reference sequence). The CDR3 consists of 16 residues. The CDR3 is CASSSLRTAQNSPLHF. CDR3 bases: TGTGCCAGCAGTTCCCTCCGGACAGCGCAAAATTCACCCCTCCACTTT.

This clonotype was found a few times. This chain uses TRBV7-6 with TRBJ2-1; no clear D. There are 14 residues in the CDR3. V was shortened by 2 bases and J by 7 bases, with 12 bases between the two germline ends. Germline lookup yields CDR1 SGHVS and CDR2 FNYEAQ. CDR3 sequence: CASSLTALPNEQFF. In DNA form, the CDR3 reads TGTGCCAGCAGCTTAACGGCGCTTCCAAATGAGCAGTTCTTC.

This clonotype showed up many times. The chain has TRBV28 and TRBJ2-5; TRBD2 matches 11 bases. Germline V lookup: CDR1 MDHEN, CDR2 SYDVKM. The CDR3 is 16 residues long. The junction had 11 bases not matched to a gene; V was cut back by 7 bases and J by 4 bases. The DNA of the CDR3 is TGTGCCAGCAAAATAGCGGGAGGGAACTGGGGAGAGACCCAGTACTTC. Its translation: CASKIAGGNWGETQYF.

This clonotype was seen repeatedly, ten times or more. V gene TRBV20-1 combines with J gene TRBJ1-2; the match to TRBD1 covers 7 bases. The junction had 9 bases not matched to a gene; V was cut back by 5 bases and J by 3 bases. This CDR3 is 14 amino acids long. Germline values: CDR1 DFQATT, CDR2 SNEGSKA (reference sequence). The CDR3 reads CSAFGQAYDYGYTF. The CDR3, as DNA: TGCAGTGCTTTCGGACAGGCTTACGACTATGGCTACACCTTC.

This clonotype was detected only a few times. This chain connects TRBV30 to TRBJ1-5, with unresolved D. V was pared by 2 bases and J by 2 bases, with 10 bases between. This CDR3 contains 14 residues. The germline CDR1 and CDR2 sequences are GTSNPN and SVGIG (reference sequence). In nucleotides, the CDR3 is TGTGCCTGGAGTCGAGGCCAGGGCAATCAGCCCCAGCATTTT. Translating it yields CAWSRGQGNQPQHF.

As concerns this clonotype: Germline and junction disagree at one end, which may indicate a read error. This chain connects TRBV28 to TRBJ1-5; D unresolved. Germline V CDR1 and CDR2: MDHEN, SYDVKM. This CDR3 region has 16 residues. The CDR3 reads CASSLMARYSDQSQHF. For the CDR3, the DNA is TGTGCCAGCAGTTTAATGGCCAGATATAGCGATCAGTCCCAGCATTTT.

This clonotype has ten or more counts. This chain links TRBV28 with TRBJ1-1, with D unclear. From germline, CDR1 is MDHEN and CDR2 SYDVKM. The CDR3 loop spans 11 amino acids. V lost 3 bases and J lost 9, with 8 bases in between. This chain's CDR3 is CASSFGRQAFF. The CDR3, as DNA: TGTGCCAGCAGTTTTGGCAGACAAGCTTTCTTT.

This clonotype appeared a few times. The chain joins TRBV7-2 to TRBJ1-5; the D is unclear. The CDR3 contains 12 residues. From germline, CDR1 is SGHTA and CDR2 FQGNSA. Trimming left V 3 bases short and J 3 bases short, with 3 bases between. This CDR3 is CASSFFNQPQHF. CDR3 bases: TGTGCCAGCAGCTTTTTCAATCAGCCCCAGCATTTT.

The chain links TRBV7-9 to TRBJ1-5; a weak D match, TRBD1 (6 bases). Trimming took off 3 bases at V and 8 bases at J, with 20 bases between the two ends. Germline V gene lookup returns CDR1 SEHNR and CDR2 FQNEAQ (reference sequence). This CDR3 has 16 amino acids. The DNA of the CDR3 is TGTGCCAGCAGCTTGCTAGGGGGGGGGGTTCCGGAGCCCCAGCATTTT. This sequence encodes CASSLLGGGVPEPQHF.

This rearrangement joins TRBV10-3 to TRBJ2-5; 13 nucleotides match TRBD2. CDR3 size: 20 residues. The V and J ends lost 0 bases and 0 bases, in that order; junction bases with no gene match: 10. Germline V CDR1 and CDR2: ENHRY, SYGVKD. The CDR3 loop reads CAISESRGLTSGRNQETQYF. Written as DNA, the CDR3 is TGTGCCATCAGTGAGTCCCGGGGATTGACTAGCGGGAGGAACCAAGAGACCCAGTACTTC.

The chain carries TRBV9 and TRBJ2-7; tentative D call: TRBD2 (6 bases). V gave up 4 bases and J gave up 3 bases, with 11 bases separating them. CDR3 length equals 13 residues. Germline CDR1 and CDR2: SGDLS and YYNGEE. CDR3 DNA sequence: TGTGCCAGCAGCTCGGGAGAATACTACGAGCAGTACTTC. Translating gives CASSSGEYYEQYF. The variable domain in full, with the rest retrieved from reference TRBV9 and TRBJ2-7, is DSGVTQTPKHLITATGQRVTLRCSPRSGDLSVYWYQQSLDQGLQFLIQYYNGEERAKGNILERFSAQQFPDLHSELNLSSLELGDSALYFCASSSGEYYEQYFGPGTRLTVT.

This chain uses TRBV5-1 with TRBJ2-7; 11 bases agree with TRBD2. V lost 0 bases, J lost 4 bases, and 9 bases stayed unmatched. The germline gives CDR1 SGHRS, CDR2 YFSETQ. CDR3 length: 17 amino acids. CDR3 in amino acids: CASSLATTSGIQYEQYF. CDR3 in DNA: TGCGCCAGCAGCTTGGCAACGACTAGCGGGATCCAATACGAGCAGTACTTC.

This sequence joins TRBV27 and TRBJ2-7; D is uncertain. CDR3 size: 16 residues. Looked up from germline, CDR1 is MNHEY and CDR2 is SMNVEV (reference sequence). V was clipped by 1 base and J by 3 bases, with 16 bases between them. The CDR3 spells CASSLYGSSLRYEQYF. For the CDR3, the DNA is TGTGCCAGCAGTTTATACGGTAGCAGTCTCCGCTACGAGCAGTACTTC.

The sample holds many counts of this clonotype. The V gene is TRBV25-1, the J gene TRBJ2-5, with 8 bases identical to TRBD1. V dropped 3 bases and J dropped 2; count of bases not matched to a gene: 5. Germline CDR1 reads MGHDK; CDR2 reads SYGVNS. The CDR3 length is 15 residues. CDR3 region: CASSDQGARQETQYF. CDR3 DNA: TGTGCCAGCAGTGATCAGGGGGCGCGGCAAGAGACCCAGTACTTC.

Ten or more counts support this clonotype. The chain has TRBV18 and TRBJ1-4; the D gene is possibly TRBD1 (5 bases). CDR3 length equals 14 residues. The germline V gene has CDR1 KGHSH and CDR2 LQKENI. V lost 2 bases to trimming and J lost 10 bases, with 14 bases between them. For the CDR3, the DNA is TGTGCCAGCTCACCATACGGGGGTGACAGAAAACTGTTTTTT. This codes for CASSPYGGDRKLFF.

This clonotype was seen ten or more times. The chain joins TRBV7-9 to TRBJ2-5; the D is unclear. V lost 4 bases to trimming and J lost 4 bases, with 4 bases between them. The CDR3 contains 11 residues. Germline CDR1 reads SEHNR; CDR2 reads FQNEAQ (reference sequence). The CDR3 loop is CASSWRETQYF. As DNA, the CDR3 is TGTGCCAGCAGCTGGCGAGAGACCCAGTACTTC.

The table lists this clonotype with many counts. The chain uses TRBV28 and TRBJ2-7; 10 bases agree with TRBD2. Trimming at V came to 3 bases and at J to 3 bases, leaving 20 bases not matched to a gene. CDR1 is MDHEN and CDR2 is SYDVKM in the germline V gene. This CDR3 spans 20 amino acids. The CDR3 nucleotides read TGTGCCAGCAGTTTTAGTTTCCCTAGCGGGAGTTGGCTATTCGGCTACGAGCAGTACTTC. Its translation is CASSFSFPSGSWLFGYEQYF.

At least ten counts were recorded for this clonotype. The chain employs TRBV7-2 and TRBJ1-2, with D possibly TRBD1 on 5 matching bases. Germline V gene lookup returns CDR1 SGHTA and CDR2 FQGNSA. The V end was cut by 4 bases, the J end by 5 bases, with 17 bases between. This CDR3 region has 15 residues. The CDR3 region is CASSSSIGARYGYTF. For the CDR3, the DNA is TGTGCCAGCAGCTCGAGTATCGGGGCTCGTTATGGCTACACCTTC.

This clonotype came up many times. The chain uses TRBV11-2 and TRBJ2-7, with D possibly TRBD1 on 5 matching bases. Germline CDR1 and CDR2: SGHAT and FQNNGV. Between the trimmed V and J ends, which lost 4 bases and 6 bases, there was a span of 7 bases. The CDR3 extends over 11 amino acids. The CDR3 loop is CASSSGFEQYF. CDR3 nucleotides: TGTGCCAGCAGCTCAGGGTTCGAGCAGTACTTC.

In its sample, this clonotype was seen a few times. V usage is TRBV20-1 and J usage is TRBJ1-5; D perhaps matches TRBD1 (5 bases). Trimming removed 2 bases from V and 6 bases from J, with 17 bases in between. The CDR3 covers 15 residues. Germline-derived CDR1 and CDR2 are DFQATT and SNEGSKA (reference sequence). The CDR3 loop is CSARRSVGVSQPQHF. The CDR3 DNA reads as TGCAGTGCTAGACGTAGTGTAGGGGTAAGTCAGCCCCAGCATTTT.

The table lists this clonotype with many counts. J is TRBJ2-3 and V is TRBV2, with TRBD2 matching 8 bases. J was trimmed by 3 bases and V by 8 bases; bases with no gene match: 4. CDR1 SNHLY and CDR2 FYNNEI come from the germline V gene. CDR3 length: 13 residues. CDR3 coding DNA: TGTGCCAGCTTTCGGGGGGGGACAGATACGCAGTATTTT. Translated: CASFRGGTDTQYF.